Below, one T cell receptor (beta chain) is given with its context. Its target is unknown. This entry is derived from a study of T cell responses to AZD1222 COVID-19 vaccine. CDR1 is LNHNV and CDR2 is YYDKDF in the germline V gene (reference sequence). Between the trimmed V and J ends, which lost 1 base and 0 bases, there was a span of 0 bases. The CDR3 is 13 amino acids. TCRdb keeps only in-frame clones here, not all; method: immunoSEQ multiplex PCR. The repertoire has 95,000 to 150,000 clones, 90% of them found once; the top ten carry more than 3.5%. Study results and limitations: Repertoire sampling was restricted to post-peak T cell response timepoints. White British donors predominated, females outnumbered males, and clonal diversity was possibly underestimated. Spike-specific TCR breadth and depth rose after two AZD1222 doses.

This specimen was peripheral blood, taken 28 days after the second dose of the MenACWY control vaccine. The J gene is TRBJ1-4, the V gene TRBV15; D is unresolved. The sequence was collected from an adult who received the MenACWY meningococcal vaccine as a control. This CDR3 is CATSRATNEKLFF. In DNA form, the CDR3 reads TGTGCCACCAGCAGAGCAACTAATGAAAAACTGTTTTTT.